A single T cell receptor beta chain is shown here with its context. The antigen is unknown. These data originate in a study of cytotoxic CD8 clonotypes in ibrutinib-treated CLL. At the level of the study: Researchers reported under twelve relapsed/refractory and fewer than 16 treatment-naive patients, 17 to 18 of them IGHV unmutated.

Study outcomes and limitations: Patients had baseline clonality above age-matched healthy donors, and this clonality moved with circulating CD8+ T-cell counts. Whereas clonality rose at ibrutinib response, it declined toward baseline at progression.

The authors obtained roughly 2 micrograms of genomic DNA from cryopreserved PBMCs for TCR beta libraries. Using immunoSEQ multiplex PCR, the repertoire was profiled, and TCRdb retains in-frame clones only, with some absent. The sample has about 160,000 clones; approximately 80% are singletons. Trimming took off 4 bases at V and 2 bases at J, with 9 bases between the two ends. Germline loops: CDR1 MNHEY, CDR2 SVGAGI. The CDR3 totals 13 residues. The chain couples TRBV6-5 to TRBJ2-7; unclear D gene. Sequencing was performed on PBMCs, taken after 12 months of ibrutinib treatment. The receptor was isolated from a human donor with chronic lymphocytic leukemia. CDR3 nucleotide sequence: TGTGCCAGCAGTTTCACGATAGCCTACGAGCAGTACTTC. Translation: CASSFTIAYEQYF.